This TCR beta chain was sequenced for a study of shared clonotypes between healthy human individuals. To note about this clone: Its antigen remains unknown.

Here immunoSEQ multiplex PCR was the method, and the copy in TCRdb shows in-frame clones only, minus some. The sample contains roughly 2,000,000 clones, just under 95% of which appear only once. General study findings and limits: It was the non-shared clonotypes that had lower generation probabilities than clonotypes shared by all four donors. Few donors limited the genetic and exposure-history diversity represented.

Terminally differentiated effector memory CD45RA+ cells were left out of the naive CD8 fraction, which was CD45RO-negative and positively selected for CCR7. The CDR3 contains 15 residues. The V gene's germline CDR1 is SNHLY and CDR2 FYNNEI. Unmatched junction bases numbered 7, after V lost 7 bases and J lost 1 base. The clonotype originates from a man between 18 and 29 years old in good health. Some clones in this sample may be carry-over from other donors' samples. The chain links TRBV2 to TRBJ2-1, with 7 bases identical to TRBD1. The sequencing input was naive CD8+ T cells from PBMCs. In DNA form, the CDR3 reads TGTGCCAGCATAGGACAGGTTCAGTCCTACAATGAGCAGTTCTTC. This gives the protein CASIGQVQSYNEQFF.